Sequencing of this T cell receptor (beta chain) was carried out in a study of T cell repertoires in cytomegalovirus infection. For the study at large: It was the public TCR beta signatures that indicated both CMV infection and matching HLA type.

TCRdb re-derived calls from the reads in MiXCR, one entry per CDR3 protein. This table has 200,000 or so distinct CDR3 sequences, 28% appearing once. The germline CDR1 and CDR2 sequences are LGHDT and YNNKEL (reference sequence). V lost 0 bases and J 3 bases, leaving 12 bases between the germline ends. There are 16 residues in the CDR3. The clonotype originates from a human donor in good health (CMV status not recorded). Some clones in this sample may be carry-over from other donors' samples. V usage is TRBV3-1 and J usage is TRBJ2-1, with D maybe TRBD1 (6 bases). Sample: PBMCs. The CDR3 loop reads CASSQDPPTGYNEQFF. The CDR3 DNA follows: TGTGCCAGCAGCCAAGATCCGCCGACAGGCTACAATGAGCAGTTCTTC.